These 30 T cell receptor beta chains were sequenced from one sample in a study of T cells in tuberculosis. Time point defined: new active TB diagnosis, blood taken before or within 7 days of starting treatment. TCRdb's copy holds only in-frame clones and misses some; the assay was immunoSEQ multiplex PCR. The table has about 35,000 clones, approximately 94% seen once. Sequencing used PBMCs, obtained at tuberculosis diagnosis. The receptors derive from an adult with tuberculosis.

The genes are TRBV5-4 and TRBJ2-5; D is possibly TRBD1 (5 bases). Deletions cut 4 bases from V and 1 base from J, with 5 bases between. The CDR3 sequence is 12 residues long. The germline V gene encodes CDR1 SGHNT and CDR2 YYREEE (reference sequence). DNA for the CDR3: TGTGCCAGCAGCAGGGGCCAAGAGACCCAGTACTTC. Translation gives CASSRGQETQYF.

The chain couples TRBV10-3 to TRBJ2-7, with TRBD1 matching over 8 bases. V trimming: 4 bases; J trimming: 0 bases; junction bases outside the gene matches: 2. The germline CDR1 and CDR2 sequences are ENHRY and SYGVKD. The CDR3 extends over 14 amino acids. The DNA for the CDR3 is TGTGCCATCAGTGGGACAGGGAGCTCCTACGAGCAGTACTTC. Protein sequence: CAISGTGSSYEQYF.

This chain uses TRBV28 with TRBJ1-3; D gene ambiguous. CDR3 length: 16 residues. Germline CDR1 and CDR2: MDHEN and SYDVKM. The V and J ends lost 5 bases and 0 bases respectively, with 14 bases between them. The CDR3 DNA sequence: TGTGCCAGCAGTCCACGTTCTAGGCTCTCTGGAAACACCATATATTTT. Translated, it gives CASSPRSRLSGNTIYF.

The V gene is TRBV4-2, the J gene TRBJ2-7, with unresolved D. V was pared by 4 bases and J by 0 bases, with 13 bases between. CDR3 length: 15 residues. The germline CDR1 and CDR2 sequences are LGHNA and YNFKEQ. The CDR3 DNA sequence: TGTGCCAGCAGCCTCGTAGGCTCTAGCTCCTACGAGCAGTACTTC. This sequence encodes CASSLVGSSSYEQYF.

This rearrangement joins TRBV5-4 to TRBJ2-7, with D possibly TRBD2 on 5 matching bases. V dropped 3 bases and J dropped 4 bases, with 11 bases sitting between them. Germline CDR1 reads SGHNT; CDR2 reads YYREEE (reference sequence). The length of the CDR3 is 13 residues. CDR3 sequence: CASSSSKAYEQYF. Here the CDR3 DNA reads TGTGCCAGCAGCTCTAGCAAAGCGTACGAGCAGTACTTC.

V is TRBV29-1 and J is TRBJ1-2; 7 bases match TRBD1. The CDR3 has 12 amino acids. Germline CDR1 SQVTM, CDR2 ANQGSEA. V shed 7 bases, J shed 2 bases, and the junction held 4 bases outside the gene matches. The CDR3 region has the DNA TGCAGCGCATCACAGGGGAACTATGGCTACACCTTC. Protein product: CSASQGNYGYTF.

V is TRBV5-1 and J is TRBJ1-2; D not certain. Germline V gene lookup returns CDR1 SGHRS and CDR2 YFSETQ. The length of the CDR3 is 15 residues. Trimming cost V 4 bases and J 8 bases, with 21 bases left between them. Written as DNA, the CDR3 is TGCGCCAGCAGCCTCCTTCTGACGGATGCGGGAGGCTACACCTTC. Protein product: CASSLLLTDAGGYTF.

The chain joins TRBV5-8 to TRBJ2-2; 7 bases line up with TRBD2. Unmatched junction bases numbered 10, after V lost 4 bases and J lost 1 base. Germline CDR1 is SGHTS and CDR2 is YDEGEE. The CDR3 has 17 amino acids. CDR3 nucleotides: TGTGCCAGCAGCCCCCCTTCTTGGGGGGGGAACACCGGGGAGCTGTTTTTT. It encodes CASSPPSWGGNTGELFF.

The chain employs TRBV5-1 and TRBJ1-1, with 8 nucleotides matching TRBD1. Germline lookup yields CDR1 SGHRS and CDR2 YFSETQ. The CDR3 consists of 15 residues. V shed 4 bases, J shed 1 base, and the junction held 6 bases outside the gene matches. In DNA form, the CDR3 reads TGCGCCAGCAGCATGGACAGGGTTCGGAACACTGAAGCTTTCTTT. It encodes CASSMDRVRNTEAFF.

This clone was seen just once. The rearrangement uses TRBV30 and TRBJ2-7; no clear D. CDR1 is GTSNPN and CDR2 is SVGIG in the germline V gene (reference sequence). The CDR3 has 11 amino acids. V was trimmed by 0 bases and J by 3 bases, leaving 3 bases between them. CDR3 bases: TGTGCCTGGAGTGTCGGCTACGAGCAGTACTTC. As protein: CAWSVGYEQYF. Drawing the rest from reference TRBV30 and TRBJ2-7, the complete variable domain is SQTIHQWPATLVQPVGSPLSLECTVEGTSNPNLYWYRQAAGRGLQLLFYSVGIGQISSEVPQNLSASRPQDRQFILSSKKLLLSDSGFYLCAWSVGYEQYFGPGTRLTVT.

The rearrangement joins TRBV27 to TRBJ1-1; perhaps TRBD1 as D (5 bases). CDR1 is MNHEY and CDR2 is SMNVEV in the germline V gene (reference sequence). The CDR3 is 16 amino acids. Trimming pared 4 bases from V and 6 bases from J, leaving 21 bases between. In nucleotides, the CDR3 is TGTGCCAGCAGTTCACTAATAGCAGGGATCGAGGCTGAAGCTTTCTTT. Its translation is CASSSLIAGIEAEAFF.

The V and J genes are TRBV5-6 and TRBJ2-2, with 8 nucleotides matching TRBD1. Germline assignment: CDR1 SGHDT and CDR2 YYEEEE. After removal of 4 bases from V and 6 bases from J, the junction contained 8 bases not matched to a gene. CDR3 length: 15 residues. Here the CDR3 reads CASSTRTGLAGELFF. CDR3 nucleotides: TGTGCCAGCAGCACTAGGACAGGGCTTGCCGGGGAGCTGTTTTTT. Full variable domain (rest looked up from reference TRBV5-6 and TRBJ2-2): DAGVTQSPTHLIKTRGQQVTLRCSPKSGHDTVSWYQQALGQGPQFIFQYYEEEERQRGNFPDRFSGHQFPNYSSELNVNALLLGDSALYLCASSTRTGLAGELFFGEGSRLTVL.

J is TRBJ2-2 and V is TRBV2; unclear D gene. This CDR3 is built from 13 residues. Germline lookup yields CDR1 SNHLY and CDR2 FYNNEI. The V and J ends lost 6 bases and 4 bases respectively, with 9 bases between them. CDR3 sequence (DNA): TGTGCCAGCAGCAGCGACGTCACCGGGGAGCTGTTTTTT. It codes for CASSSDVTGELFF.

The chain combines TRBV10-2 with TRBJ1-2; 7 nucleotides align to TRBD1. Germline V CDR1 and CDR2: WSHSY, SAAADI. V lost 6 bases, J lost 5 bases, and 12 bases stayed unmatched. There are 15 residues in the CDR3. This CDR3 is CASRRGTGDRYGYTF. The CDR3 DNA reads TGCGCCAGCAGACGAGGAACAGGGGACCGGTATGGCTACACCTTC.

Only a few counts were recorded for this clone. The DNA of the CDR3 is TGTGCCAGCAGCTTAAACAGCGGGAGGGTCTACGAGCAGTACTTC. Protein sequence: CASSLNSGRVYEQYF. The genes are TRBV7-2 and TRBJ2-7; 10 bases map to TRBD2. The germline gives CDR1 SGHTA, CDR2 FQGNSA. The CDR3 runs 15 residues. The junction had 4 bases not matched to a gene; V was cut back by 2 bases and J by 3 bases. The complete variable domain, with remaining parts taken from reference TRBV7-2 and TRBJ2-7, reads GAGVSQSPSNKVTEKGKDVELRCDPISGHTALYWYRQSLGQGLEFLIYFQGNSAPDKSGLPSDRFSAERTGGSVSTLTIQRTQQEDSAVYLCASSLNSGRVYEQYFGPGTRLTVT.

The rearrangement joins TRBV27 to TRBJ2-7, with D perhaps matching TRBD2 (6 bases). V was clipped by 2 bases and J by 2 bases, with 16 bases between them. Germline V gene sequence: CDR1 MNHEY, CDR2 SMNVEV (reference sequence). The CDR3 loop spans 16 amino acids. The CDR3 sequence is CASSLLGTFSAYEQYF. CDR3 nucleotides: TGTGCCAGCAGTTTACTGGGGACTTTTTCCGCCTACGAGCAGTACTTC.

The chain combines TRBV29-1 with TRBJ1-3; 7 bases are a match to TRBD1. Germline CDR1 is SQVTM and CDR2 is ANQGSEA. This CDR3 comprises 14 residues. V trimming: 6 bases; J trimming: 4 bases; junction bases outside the gene matches: 9. The CDR3, as DNA: TGCAGCGTCTCCGACAGGGATACCGGAAACACCATATATTTT. Protein: CSVSDRDTGNTIYF. Drawing the rest from reference TRBV29-1 and TRBJ1-3, the complete variable domain is SAVISQKPSRDICQRGTSLTIQCQVDSQVTMMFWYRQQPGQSLTLIATANQGSEATYESGFVIDKFPISRPNLTFSTLTVSNMSPEDSSIYLCSVSDRDTGNTIYFGEGSWLTVV.

This rearrangement joins TRBV10-3 to TRBJ2-7, with TRBD1 matching over 9 bases. Germline CDR1 reads ENHRY; CDR2 reads SYGVKD. The V gene end was trimmed by 4 bases and the J gene end by 6 bases; junction bases not matched to a gene: 7. There are 14 residues in the CDR3. The CDR3 spells CAISGGTGRSEQYF. Here the CDR3 DNA reads TGTGCCATCAGTGGTGGGACAGGGAGATCCGAGCAGTACTTC.

The V gene is TRBV5-1, the J gene TRBJ2-7, with 9 positions matching TRBD2. CDR1 is SGHRS and CDR2 is YFSETQ in the germline V gene. V lost 5 bases, J lost 0 bases, and 6 bases stayed unmatched. CDR3 length: 15 amino acids. The CDR3 DNA reads TGCGCCAGCAGGCTGGCGGGGGGGAGCTCCTACGAGCAGTACTTC. Amino acid sequence: CASRLAGGSSYEQYF.

V and J are TRBV2 and TRBJ2-7, with D unresolved. The CDR3 has 13 residues. Germline V lookup: CDR1 SNHLY, CDR2 FYNNEI. With 4 bases removed from V and 3 bases from J, the gap between germline ends came to 10 bases. In nucleotides, the CDR3 is TGTGCCAGCAGTGGCTACGAGAGCTACGAGCAGTACTTC. It is translated as CASSGYESYEQYF.

This sequence joins TRBV2 and TRBJ1-2; tentative D call: TRBD1 (6 bases). The CDR3 contains 11 residues. V lost 5 bases, J lost 6 bases, and 7 bases lay in between. Germline V lookup: CDR1 SNHLY, CDR2 FYNNEI. CDR3 nucleotides: TGTGCCAGCAGTCCAGGGGATGGCTACACCTTC. Encoded protein: CASSPGDGYTF.

The rearrangement uses TRBV5-1 and TRBJ2-1; 13 bases map to TRBD2. Per germline, CDR1 SGHRS and CDR2 YFSETQ. Trimming at V came to 4 bases and at J to 9 bases, leaving 7 bases not matched to a gene. This CDR3 spans 15 amino acids. DNA of the CDR3: TGCGCCAGCAGCGGACTAGCGGGAGTTAATGTTGAGCAGTTCTTC. Protein: CASSGLAGVNVEQFF.

A single count supports this clone. This chain connects TRBV27 to TRBJ2-1, with 7 bases lining up with TRBD2. CDR3 length equals 16 residues. Unmatched junction bases numbered 8, after V lost 6 bases and J lost 0 bases. Per the germline V gene, CDR1 is MNHEY and CDR2 is SMNVEV (reference sequence). This CDR3 reads CASSVRGGSSYNEQFF. CDR3 DNA sequence: TGTGCCAGCAGCGTTCGGGGCGGGAGCTCCTACAATGAGCAGTTCTTC.

This clone was counted only a few times. The CDR3 DNA reads as TGTGCCAGCAGTGAATTCGAGACTAGCGGGGGATTCGTCCCCGGGGAGCTGTTTTTT. This translates into CASSEFETSGGFVPGELFF. The chain carries TRBV2 and TRBJ2-2; 12 bases agree with TRBD2. The CDR3 sequence is 19 residues long. V lost 2 bases and J lost 6; bases outside the gene matches: 13. The V gene's germline CDR1 is SNHLY and CDR2 FYNNEI.

The CDR3 reads CASSLGLAGGEQFF. The CDR3 DNA is TGTGCCAGCAGCCTGGGACTAGCGGGAGGTGAGCAGTTCTTC. This chain links TRBV28 with TRBJ2-1; 15 bases agree with TRBD2. Per the germline V gene, CDR1 is MDHEN and CDR2 is SYDVKM. CDR3 length equals 14 residues. V lost 6 bases, J lost 9 bases, and 3 bases stayed unmatched.

CDR3 sequence (DNA): TGCAGCGTTTCCAGCGCGGGGGGCAGGACTGAAGCTTTCTTT. It specifies CSVSSAGGRTEAFF. The rearrangement uses TRBV29-1 and TRBJ1-1; possibly TRBD1 for D (6 bases). Germline CDR1 reads SQVTM; CDR2 reads ANQGSEA. V was trimmed by 5 bases and J by 5 bases, leaving 18 bases between them. This CDR3 contains 14 residues.

The CDR3 DNA is TGTGCCAGCAGGGCCGAACGGGGGGTCAGCAGTGGCTACACCTTC. It yields the protein CASRAERGVSSGYTF. J is TRBJ1-2 and V is TRBV28; TRBD1 is a possible D gene (5 bases). The germline gives CDR1 MDHEN, CDR2 SYDVKM. CDR3 length: 15 amino acids. V was shortened by 6 bases and J by 7 bases, with 21 bases between the two germline ends.

The chain combines TRBV9 with TRBJ2-5; TRBD2 aligns across 7 bases. From germline, CDR1 is SGDLS and CDR2 YYNGEE. This CDR3 is built from 14 residues. Trimming removed 2 bases from V and 5 bases from J; junction bases left unmatched: 6. The CDR3 protein is CASSVGGLGETQYF. Here the CDR3 DNA reads TGTGCCAGCAGCGTGGGAGGGCTTGGTGAGACCCAGTACTTC.

V and J are TRBV28 and TRBJ2-3, with 11 positions matching TRBD1. Germline-derived CDR1 and CDR2 are MDHEN and SYDVKM. CDR3 size: 16 residues. Losses at the gene ends were 6 bases for V and 4 bases for J; bases not matched to a gene: 9. CDR3 residues: CASSLAGQGVSDTQYF. The CDR3 bases are TGTGCCAGCAGCCTGGCGGGACAGGGGGTTTCAGATACGCAGTATTTT. Filled out from reference TRBV28 and TRBJ2-3, the complete variable domain reads DVKVTQSSRYLVKRTGEKVFLECVQDMDHENMFWYRQDPGLGLRLIYFSYDVKMKEKGDIPEGYSVSREKKERFSLILESASTNQTSMYLCASSLAGQGVSDTQYFGPGTRLTVL.

V is TRBV27 and J is TRBJ2-7; TRBD1 aligns across 12 bases. V was clipped by 5 bases and J by 0 bases; unmatched bases: 11. The CDR3 extends over 18 amino acids. CDR1 and CDR2 from the germline V gene are MNHEY and SMNVEV (reference sequence). The CDR3 loop is CASSKYSGTGGPSYEQYF. The CDR3 bases are TGTGCCAGCAGTAAATATTCCGGGACAGGGGGCCCCTCCTACGAGCAGTACTTC.